This TCR beta chain was captured by sequencing in a study of graft-versus-host responses after intestinal transplantation. The wider study: Tacrolimus and steroids were given for roughly 3 years to all recipients after anti-thymocyte globulin induction. Notes on the study in general: Recipient marrow harbored GvH clones, some of which surfaced first in ileum or blood.

The V gene's germline CDR1 is ENHRY and CDR2 SYGVKD. This CDR3 comprises 13 residues. Trimming left V 6 bases short and J 6 bases short, with 13 bases between. The method was immunoSEQ multiplex PCR; TCRdb's version includes in-frame clones alone and lacks a portion of them. This sample has approximately 130,000 clones, with over 85% found just once. To note about this clone: The antigen remains unidentified.

The chain combines TRBV10-3 with TRBJ2-3; D might be TRBD1 (6 bases). This material consisted of unstimulated CD4+ T cells sorted from spleen or lymph node cells, taken before intestinal transplant. The TCR originated in a human donor who received an intestinal transplant. The chain's CDR3 is CAISQGYADTQYF. CDR3 nucleotides: TGTGCCATCAGCCAGGGGTACGCTGATACGCAGTATTTT.